This is a list of T cell receptor beta chains from one sample in a study of cytomegalovirus exposure and HLA in healthy donors. The assay was immunoSEQ multiplex PCR, and TCRdb's table has in-frame clones only and misses some. Here the sample spans roughly 140,000 clones, around 90% being singletons. Sequencing was performed on PBMCs. All receptors come from a woman between 18 and 29 years old in good health and CMV-seropositive. Both conserved end residues are part of each CDR3. D genes are given only for firm matches. Some rows have no size entry. The others give once, few or many, or a class for an expanded clone.

TRBV12-1	few	TRBJ2-3	NA	CASHSSGLAGGSADTQYF	TGTGCCAGCCACTCGTCGGGACTAGCGGGAGGATCCGCAGATACGCAGTATTTT
TRBV6-1	once	TRBJ2-3	NA	CASSDSGGITDTQYF	TGTGCCAGCAGCGACTCGGGCGGGATCACAGATACGCAGTATTTT
TRBV27	NA	TRBJ2-3	TRBD2	CASSPGLAGATDTQYF	TGTGCCAGCAGTCCAGGACTAGCGGGAGCCACAGATACGCAGTATTTT
TRBV12-5	NA	TRBJ2-3	NA	CASGLIYLDTDTQYF	TGTGCTAGTGGTCTAATCTACCTAGACACAGATACGCAGTATTTT
TRBV5-5	NA	TRBJ2-1	NA	CASSLAGGNEQFF	TGTGCCAGCAGCTTGGCCGGAGGGAATGAGCAGTTCTTC
TRBV19	NA	TRBJ1-4	TRBD1	CASSASQGREKLFF	TGTGCCAGTAGTGCATCACAGGGGCGAGAAAAACTGTTTTTT
TRBV11-1	NA	TRBJ2-3	NA	CASSFQGRGTDTQYF	TGTGCCAGCAGCTTCCAGGGAAGGGGAACAGATACGCAGTATTTT
TRBV28	once	TRBJ1-1	NA	CASSLPRLAFF	TGTGCCAGCAGCCTTCCCCGTTTGGCTTTCTTT
TRBV10-3	few	TRBJ2-7	NA	CACSGQNYEQYF	TGTGCCTGTTCTGGACAGAACTACGAGCAGTACTTC
TRBV25-1	NA	TRBJ1-1	NA	CASSEPGETEAFF	TGTGCCAGCAGTGAGCCCGGGGAGACTGAAGCTTTCTTT
TRBV11-2	once	TRBJ2-3	TRBD2	CASSSPPAGGPGYF	TGTGCCAGCAGCTCACCCCCAGCGGGAGGGCCGGGGTATTTT
TRBV7-8	many	TRBJ1-5	TRBD1	CASSLEGAGNQPQHF	TGTGCCAGCAGCTTAGAGGGGGCTGGCAATCAGCCCCAGCATTTT
TRBV2	NA	TRBJ2-5	TRBD1	CASSEERTGDPGAQYF	TGTGCCAGCAGTGAAGAAAGGACAGGGGACCCGGGGGCCCAGTACTTC
TRBV28	NA	TRBJ2-1	TRBD2	CASSPMGGGKDEQFF	TGTGCCAGCAGTCCCATGGGGGGAGGGAAGGATGAGCAGTTCTTC
TRBV21-1	few	TRBJ2-3	NA	CASSKAATTIPYLATDTQYF	TGTGCCAGCAGCAAAGCGGCGACTACTATACCCTACTTAGCCACAGATACGCAGTATTTT
TRBV6-6	once	TRBJ2-3	TRBD2	CASSYSAASGGGAQYF	TGTGCCAGCAGTTACTCGGCGGCTAGCGGAGGAGGGGCGCAGTATTTT
TRBV9	NA	TRBJ2-2	TRBD2	CASSTRGGTSGRPPGELFF	TGTGCCAGCAGCACCCGGGGGGGGACTAGCGGGCGCCCACCCGGGGAGCTGTTTTTT
TRBV15	few	TRBJ2-1	TRBD1	CATSDGTGYDEQFF	TGTGCCACCAGCGACGGGACAGGGTATGATGAGCAGTTCTTC
TRBV11-3	once	TRBJ1-2	TRBD1	CASSLQGAGGYTF	TGTGCCAGCAGCTTACAGGGGGCAGGGGGCTACACCTTC
TRBV7-9	NA	TRBJ2-3	NA	CASSLHTDTQYF	TGTGCCAGCAGCTTACACACAGATACGCAGTATTTT
TRBV6-5	NA	TRBJ1-5	TRBD1	CASSRTGTQPQHF	TGTGCCAGCAGTAGGACAGGGACCCAGCCCCAGCATTTT
TRBV30	NA	TRBJ2-3	NA	CAWSVRVSTDTQYF	TGTGCCTGGAGTGTAAGAGTGAGCACAGATACGCAGTATTTT
TRBV11-3	NA	TRBJ2-1	TRBD2	CASSFIGTSGTNEQFF	TGTGCCAGCAGCTTCATCGGGACTAGCGGGACAAATGAGCAGTTCTTC
TRBV29-1	NA	TRBJ2-7	NA	CSVEAGEQYF	TGCAGCGTTGAGGCAGGAGAGCAGTACTTC
TRBV6-1	NA	TRBJ1-5	NA	CASRAGASNQPQHF	TGTGCCAGCAGGGCAGGGGCCAGCAATCAGCCCCAGCATTTT
TRBV11-3	NA	TRBJ2-7	NA	CASSLATWGHYGQYF	TGTGCCAGCAGCTTAGCTACCTGGGGGCACTACGGACAGTACTTC
TRBV14	NA	TRBJ1-2	NA	CASSQDNRAWGYTF	TGTGCCAGCAGCCAAGATAACAGGGCCTGGGGCTACACCTTC
TRBV2	NA	TRBJ2-1	TRBD2	CASSETRGNPYNEQFF	TGTGCCAGCAGTGAGACGCGGGGGAACCCATACAATGAGCAGTTCTTC
TRBV9	NA	TRBJ1-3	TRBD1	CASSVNRDSILSGNTIYF	TGTGCCAGCAGCGTCAACCGGGACAGCATCCTCTCTGGAAACACCATATATTTT
TRBV6-1	NA	TRBJ1-2	NA	CASVGGLANYGYTF	TGTGCCAGCGTAGGGGGTTTAGCTAACTATGGCTACACCTTC
TRBV11-3	NA	TRBJ2-3	NA	CASTNAGPTDTQYF	TGTGCCAGCACCAATGCGGGGCCCACAGATACGCAGTATTTT
TRBV19	few	TRBJ2-1	NA	CASSNSGEQFF	TGTGCCAGTAGTAATAGCGGAGAGCAGTTCTTC
TRBV6-5	NA	TRBJ1-1	NA	CASSYPSGRGAFF	TGTGCCAGCAGTTACCCTTCCGGGCGGGGGGCTTTCTTT
TRBV28	once	TRBJ2-1	NA	CASNSQRDEQFF	TGTGCCAGCAACTCACAGCGGGATGAGCAGTTCTTC
TRBV6-5	NA	TRBJ2-3	TRBD2	CASSYSGLASTDTQYF	TGTGCCAGCAGTTACTCGGGACTAGCGAGCACAGATACGCAGTATTTT
TRBV30	NA	TRBJ1-2	TRBD1	CAWRQGFSYTF	TGTGCCTGGAGACAGGGGTTTAGCTACACCTTC
TRBV6-5	NA	TRBJ2-7	NA	CASRRETVSYEQYF	TGTGCCAGCAGGAGGGAAACAGTCTCCTACGAGCAGTACTTC
TRBV5-4	NA	TRBJ1-1	TRBD1	CASSLSGGTEAFF	TGTGCCAGCAGCTTATCAGGGGGCACTGAAGCTTTCTTT
TRBV27	NA	TRBJ2-5	NA	CASSLSIAQETQYF	TGTGCCAGCAGTTTATCGATAGCCCAAGAGACCCAGTACTTC
TRBV19	NA	TRBJ2-2	TRBD2	CASSTLAGGNTGELFF	TGTGCCAGTAGTACATTAGCGGGAGGTAACACCGGGGAGCTGTTTTTT
TRBV2	NA	TRBJ2-7	NA	CASTKDGAYEQYF	TGTGCCAGCACTAAGGACGGGGCCTACGAGCAGTACTTC
TRBV9	NA	TRBJ2-7	NA	CASSVGGAETYEQYF	TGTGCCAGCAGCGTAGGAGGAGCGGAAACCTACGAGCAGTACTTC
TRBV7-2	NA	TRBJ1-4	NA	CASSLGRNTNEKLFF	TGTGCCAGCAGCTTAGGCAGAAACACTAATGAAAAACTGTTTTTT
TRBV9	NA	TRBJ2-5	NA	CASSGTGETQYF	TGTGCCAGCAGCGGGACGGGGGAGACCCAGTACTTC
TRBV6-5	NA	TRBJ1-3	NA	CASREVGFGNTIYF	TGTGCCAGCCGGGAGGTTGGGTTCGGAAACACCATATATTTT
TRBV6-6	NA	TRBJ2-7	TRBD2	CASSLAGGTYEQYF	TGTGCCAGCAGTTTAGCGGGAGGCACCTACGAGCAGTACTTC
TRBV11-3	NA	TRBJ2-6	NA	CASSSTGEGANVLTF	TGTGCCAGCAGCTCGACAGGTGAAGGGGCCAACGTCCTGACTTTC
TRBV9	once	TRBJ2-2	NA	CASSAHNTGELFF	TGTGCCAGCAGCGCACACAACACCGGGGAGCTGTTTTTT
TRBV28	NA	TRBJ2-5	NA	CASSGGLGGNRYF	TGTGCCAGCAGCGGGGGGCTGGGAGGGAACCGGTACTTC
TRBV25-1	once	TRBJ1-3	NA	CASSDGPLSGNTIYF	TGTGCCAGCAGTGATGGGCCGCTCTCTGGAAACACCATATATTTT
TRBV6-5	NA	TRBJ2-5	NA	CASSPGTGWLETQYF	TGTGCCAGCAGTCCAGGCACAGGGTGGTTAGAGACCCAGTACTTC
TRBV5-1	NA	TRBJ2-5	TRBD2	CASSSLPLAGQETQYF	TGCGCCAGCAGTTCCTTACCCCTAGCGGGACAAGAGACCCAGTACTTC
TRBV30	NA	TRBJ2-6	NA	CAWSLGLSGANVLTF	TGTGCCTGGAGCCTAGGACTATCGGGGGCCAACGTCCTGACTTTC
TRBV7-2	NA	TRBJ1-2	NA	CASSEGGLYGYTF	TGTGCCAGCAGCGAAGGAGGGCTCTATGGCTACACCTTC
TRBV6-1	NA	TRBJ2-2	NA	CASSDRDPGELFF	TGTGCCAGCAGTGACAGGGATCCCGGGGAGCTGTTTTTT
TRBV4-1	NA	TRBJ2-5	TRBD2	CASSQGLGAGGETQYF	TGCGCCAGCAGCCAAGGCCTAGGGGCGGGAGGGGAGACCCAGTACTTC
TRBV6-5	many	TRBJ2-5	TRBD2	CASRLAGPGETQYF	TGTGCCAGCAGACTAGCGGGACCTGGAGAGACCCAGTACTTC